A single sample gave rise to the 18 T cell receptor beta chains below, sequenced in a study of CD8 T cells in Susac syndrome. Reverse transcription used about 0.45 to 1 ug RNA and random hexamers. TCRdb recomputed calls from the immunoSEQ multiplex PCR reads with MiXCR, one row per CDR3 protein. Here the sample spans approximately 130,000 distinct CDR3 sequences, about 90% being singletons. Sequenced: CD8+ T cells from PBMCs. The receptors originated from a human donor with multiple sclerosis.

In DNA, the CDR3 is TGCAGTGCTCTCCTCCCTTTAGGGGCCGATTATGGCTACACCTTC. This codes for CSALLPLGADYGYTF. The chain combines TRBV20-1 with TRBJ1-2, with a weak D call TRBD1 (5 bases). This CDR3 has 15 amino acids. V lost 5 bases to trimming and J lost 5 bases, with 21 bases between them. Per germline, CDR1 DFQATT and CDR2 SNEGSKA (reference sequence).

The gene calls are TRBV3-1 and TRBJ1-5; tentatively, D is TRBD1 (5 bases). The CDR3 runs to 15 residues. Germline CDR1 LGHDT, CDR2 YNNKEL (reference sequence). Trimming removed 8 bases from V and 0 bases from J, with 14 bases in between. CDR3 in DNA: TGTGCCAGCGGTGGAGGGGACCATAGCAATCAGCCCCAGCATTTT. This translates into CASGGGDHSNQPQHF.

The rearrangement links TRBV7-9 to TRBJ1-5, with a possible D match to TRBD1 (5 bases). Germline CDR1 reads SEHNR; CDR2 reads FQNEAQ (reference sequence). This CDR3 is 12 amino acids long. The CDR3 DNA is TGTGCGGTAGGGACTAGCAATCAGCCCCAGCATTTT. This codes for CAVGTSNQPQHF.

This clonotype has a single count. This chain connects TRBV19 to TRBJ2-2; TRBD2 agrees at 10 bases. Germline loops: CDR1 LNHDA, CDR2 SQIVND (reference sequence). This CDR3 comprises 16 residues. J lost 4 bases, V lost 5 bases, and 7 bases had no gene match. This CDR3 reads CASSQAGGLGTGELFF. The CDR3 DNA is TGTGCCAGTAGTCAAGCGGGAGGGCTAGGCACCGGGGAGCTGTTTTTT.

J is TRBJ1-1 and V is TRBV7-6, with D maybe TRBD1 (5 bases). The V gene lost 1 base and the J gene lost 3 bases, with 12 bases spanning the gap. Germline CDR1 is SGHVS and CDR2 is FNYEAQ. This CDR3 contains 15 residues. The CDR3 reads CASSLGWGEDTEAFF. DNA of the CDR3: TGTGCCAGCAGCTTAGGTTGGGGGGAGGACACTGAAGCTTTCTTT.

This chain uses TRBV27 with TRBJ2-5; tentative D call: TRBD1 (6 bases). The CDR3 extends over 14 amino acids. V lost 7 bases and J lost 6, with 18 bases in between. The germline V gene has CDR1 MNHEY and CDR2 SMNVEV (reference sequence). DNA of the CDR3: TGTGCCAGCATGAGCCAAGGGACACGAAAGACCCAGTACTTC. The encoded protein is CASMSQGTRKTQYF.

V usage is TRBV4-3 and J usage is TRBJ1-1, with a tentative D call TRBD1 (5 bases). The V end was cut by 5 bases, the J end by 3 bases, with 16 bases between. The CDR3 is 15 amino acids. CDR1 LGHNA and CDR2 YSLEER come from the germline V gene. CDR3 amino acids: CASSSGPEVDTEAFF. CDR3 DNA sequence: TGCGCCAGCAGCTCAGGGCCCGAGGTTGACACTGAAGCTTTCTTT.

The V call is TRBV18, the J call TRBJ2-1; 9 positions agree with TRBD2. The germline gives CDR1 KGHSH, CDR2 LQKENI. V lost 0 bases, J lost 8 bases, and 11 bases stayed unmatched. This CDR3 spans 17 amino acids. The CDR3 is CASSPPAAGGPGYEQFF. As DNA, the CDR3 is TGTGCCAGCTCACCACCAGCGGCGGGAGGGCCGGGGTATGAGCAGTTCTTC.

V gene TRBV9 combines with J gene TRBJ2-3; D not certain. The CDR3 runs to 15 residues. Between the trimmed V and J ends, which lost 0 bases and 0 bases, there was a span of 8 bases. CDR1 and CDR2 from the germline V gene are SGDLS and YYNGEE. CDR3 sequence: CASSVAETSTDTQYF. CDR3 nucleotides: TGTGCCAGCAGCGTAGCTGAGACGAGCACAGATACGCAGTATTTT. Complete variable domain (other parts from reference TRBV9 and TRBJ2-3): DSGVTQTPKHLITATGQRVTLRCSPRSGDLSVYWYQQSLDQGLQFLIQYYNGEERAKGNILERFSAQQFPDLHSELNLSSLELGDSALYFCASSVAETSTDTQYFGPGTRLTVL.

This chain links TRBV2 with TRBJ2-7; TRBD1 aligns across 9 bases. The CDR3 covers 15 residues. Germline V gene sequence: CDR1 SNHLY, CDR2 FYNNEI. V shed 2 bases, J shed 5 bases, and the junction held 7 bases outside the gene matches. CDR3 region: CASSEWVGQGNEQYF. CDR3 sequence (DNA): TGTGCCAGCAGTGAATGGGTGGGACAGGGCAACGAGCAGTACTTC.

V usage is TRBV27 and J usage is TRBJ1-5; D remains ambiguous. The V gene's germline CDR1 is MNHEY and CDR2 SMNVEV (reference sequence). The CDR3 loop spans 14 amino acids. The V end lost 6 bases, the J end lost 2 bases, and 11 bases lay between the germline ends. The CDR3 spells CASSPGGRNQPQHF. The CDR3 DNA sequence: TGTGCCAGCAGCCCAGGAGGGCGCAATCAGCCCCAGCATTTT.

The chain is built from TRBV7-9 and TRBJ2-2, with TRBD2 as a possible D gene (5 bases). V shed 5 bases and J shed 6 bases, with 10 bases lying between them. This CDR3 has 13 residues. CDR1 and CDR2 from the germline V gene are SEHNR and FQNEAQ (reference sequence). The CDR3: CASSRRFSGELFF. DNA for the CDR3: TGTGCCAGCAGCCGGAGGTTTTCCGGGGAGCTGTTTTTT.

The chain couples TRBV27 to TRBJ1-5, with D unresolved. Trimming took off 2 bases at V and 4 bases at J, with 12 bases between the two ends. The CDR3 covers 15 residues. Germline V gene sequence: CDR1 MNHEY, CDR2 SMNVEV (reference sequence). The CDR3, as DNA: TGTGCCAGCAGTTTAGCGGGGTACGGAAATCAGCCCCAGCATTTT. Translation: CASSLAGYGNQPQHF.

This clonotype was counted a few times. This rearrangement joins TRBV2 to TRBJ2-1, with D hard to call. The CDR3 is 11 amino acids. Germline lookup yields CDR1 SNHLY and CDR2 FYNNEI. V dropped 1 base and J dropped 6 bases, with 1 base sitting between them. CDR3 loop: CASSEGNEQFF. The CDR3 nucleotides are TGTGCCAGCAGTGAAGGCAATGAGCAGTTCTTC.

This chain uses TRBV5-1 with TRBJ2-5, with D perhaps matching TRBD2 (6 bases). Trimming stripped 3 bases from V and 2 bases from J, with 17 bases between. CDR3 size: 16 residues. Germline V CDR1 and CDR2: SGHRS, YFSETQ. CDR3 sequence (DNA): TGCGCCAGCAGCTCCGGAGGGCAGACACTTCAAGAGACCCAGTACTTC. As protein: CASSSGGQTLQETQYF.

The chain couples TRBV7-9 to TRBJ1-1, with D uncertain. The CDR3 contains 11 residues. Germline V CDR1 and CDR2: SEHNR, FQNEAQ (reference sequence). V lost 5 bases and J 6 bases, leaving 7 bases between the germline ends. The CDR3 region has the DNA TGTGCCAGCAGCCCCCACCCTGAAGCTTTCTTT. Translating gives CASSPHPEAFF. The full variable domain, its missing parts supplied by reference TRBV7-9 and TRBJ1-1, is DTGVSQNPRHKITKRGQNVTFRCDPISEHNRLYWYRQTLGQGPEFLTYFQNEAQLEKSRLLSDRFSAERPKGSFSTLEIQRTEQGDSAMYLCASSPHPEAFFGQGTRLTVV.

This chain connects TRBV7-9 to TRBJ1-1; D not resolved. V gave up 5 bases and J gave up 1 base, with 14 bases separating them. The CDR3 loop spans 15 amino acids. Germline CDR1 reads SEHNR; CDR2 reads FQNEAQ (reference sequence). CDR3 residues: CASSLPWTGNTEAFF. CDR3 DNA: TGTGCCAGCAGCCTCCCCTGGACTGGGAACACTGAAGCTTTCTTT.

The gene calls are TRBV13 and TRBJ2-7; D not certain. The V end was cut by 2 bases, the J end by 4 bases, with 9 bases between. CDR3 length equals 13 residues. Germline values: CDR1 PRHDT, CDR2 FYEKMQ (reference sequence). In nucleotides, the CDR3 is TGTGCCAGCAGCTTAAAGCACGCATACGAGCAGTACTTC. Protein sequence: CASSLKHAYEQYF.